The 17 T cell receptor beta chains in this list originate from one sample, sequenced in a study of T cell repertoires in cytomegalovirus infection. No antigen is known for these receptors. MiXCR was run by TCRdb on the reads, yielding one entry per CDR3 protein. Altogether around 710,000 distinct CDR3 sequences are present, approximately 32% being singletons, with the ten largest covering 13%. The specimen comprised cultured CD8+ T cells from PBMCs, sampled from culture after CMV antigen stimulation. The receptors shown here come from a human donor in good health (CMV status not recorded). Some clones in this sample may be carry-over from other donors' samples.

This clonotype showed up just once. This chain connects TRBV28 to TRBJ2-7; TRBD1 is a possible D gene (5 bases). Deletions cut 6 bases from V and 0 bases from J, with 15 bases between. This CDR3 spans 15 amino acids. CDR1 and CDR2 (germline): MDHEN, SYDVKM. The CDR3 nucleotides are TGTGCCAGCAGCCTTGACAGATCAAGCTCCTACGAGCAGTACGTC. Amino acids: CASSLDRSSSYEQYV.

This clonotype was observed a few times. The J gene is TRBJ2-3, the V gene TRBV12-3 or TRBV12-4; D not resolved. Trimming shortened V by 2 bases and J by 3 bases, and 6 bases separated the two germline ends. The CDR3 totals 13 residues. For the CDR3, the DNA is TGTGCCAGCAGTTTATCGGAGACAGATACGCAGTATTTT. It is translated as CASSLSETDTQYF.

This clonotype was detected a few times. The V gene is TRBV4-3, the J gene TRBJ1-2; 7 bases fit TRBD1. V lost 4 bases to trimming and J lost 1 base; unmatched junction nucleotides: 3. CDR3 length: 14 amino acids. The germline V gene encodes CDR1 LGHNA and CDR2 YSLEER. Written as DNA, the CDR3 is TGCGCCAGCAGCCCCGGACAGGTTAACTATGGCTACACCTTC. Amino acid sequence: CASSPGQVNYGYTF.

The genes are TRBV6-5 and TRBJ1-2; the D gene is possibly TRBD1 (6 bases). The V and J ends lost 4 bases and 3 bases respectively, with 12 bases between them. The CDR3 contains 14 residues. Germline V lookup: CDR1 MNHEY, CDR2 SVGAGI. The CDR3 nucleotides are TGTGCCAGCAGTTTACGGACAGTAGACTATGGCTACACCTTC. This codes for CASSLRTVDYGYTF.

The chain links TRBV11-2 to TRBJ1-1, with D maybe TRBD1 (6 bases). Trimming shortened V by 3 bases and J by 3 bases, and 20 bases separated the two germline ends. The CDR3 is 17 residues long. Germline V gene data show CDR1 as SGHAT and CDR2 as FQNNGV. The CDR3, as DNA: TGTGCCAGCAGCTTGGGAAACACGTATACAGGGTACACTGAAGCTTTCTTT. It translates to CASSLGNTYTGYTEAFF.

This clonotype was picked up a small number of times. The rearrangement uses TRBV5-5 and TRBJ1-2; 8 nucleotides align to TRBD1. The CDR3 loop spans 17 amino acids. CDR1 SGHKS and CDR2 YYEKEE come from the germline V gene (reference sequence). The V gene end was trimmed by 2 bases and the J gene end by 5 bases; junction bases not matched to a gene: 14. CDR3 DNA: TGTGCCAGCAGCTTCGGTTGGTGGCAGGGGGCAGAGTATGGCTACACCTTC. Protein product: CASSFGWWQGAEYGYTF.

As for this clonotype: A single base separates this from a much larger clone, so it may be a read error. The chain joins TRBV28 to TRBJ2-2, with TRBD2 matching 7 bases. The V and J ends lost 3 bases and 0 bases, in that order; junction bases with no gene match: 4. The CDR3 is made up of 16 amino acids. The germline V gene encodes CDR1 MDHEN and CDR2 SYDVKM. CDR3 residues: CASSFFGRSNTGELFF. CDR3 in DNA: TGTGCCAGCAGTTTCTTCGGGAGGTCGAACACCGGGGAGCTGTTTTTT.

With regard to this clonotype: This sequence may be a read error, since a much larger clone differs from it by one base. V and J are TRBV5-4 and TRBJ2-1; D ambiguous. Germline CDR1 and CDR2: SGHNT and YYREEE (reference sequence). The CDR3 runs 14 residues. The CDR3 loop reads CASSERTSYNEQLF. In nucleotides, the CDR3 is TGTGCCAGCAGTGAAAGGACCTCCTACAATGAGCAGTTATTC. The entire variable domain, with the rest obtained from reference TRBV5-4 and TRBJ2-1, is as follows: ETGVTQSPTHLIKTRGQQVTLRCSSQSGHNTVSWYQQALGQGPQFIFQYYREEENGRGNFPPRFSGLQFPNYSSELNVNALELDDSALYLCASSERTSYNEQLFGPGTRLTVL.

This clonotype was seen only a few times. V and J are TRBV6-6 and TRBJ2-7; 11 nucleotides line up with TRBD1. The CDR3 totals 16 residues. Trimming cost V 2 bases and J 3 bases; bases outside gene matches: 6. The germline gives CDR1 MNHNY, CDR2 SVGAGI (reference sequence). CDR3 nucleotide sequence: TGTGCCAGCAGTTACAAGGACGGGACAGGGGGCTACGAGCAGTACGTC. Residues: CASSYKDGTGGYEQYV.

The chain recombines TRBV7-8 with TRBJ2-7, with D maybe TRBD1 (6 bases). In germline, CDR1 is SGHVS, CDR2 FQNEAQ. The CDR3 loop spans 14 amino acids. Trimming cost V 5 bases and J 2 bases, with 13 bases left between them. The CDR3 DNA reads TGTGCCAGCAGCCATCCCCGGGACACCTACGAGCAGTACTTC. It encodes CASSHPRDTYEQYF.

This clonotype showed up just a few times. V gene TRBV5-1 combines with J gene TRBJ1-1, with 7 nucleotides matching TRBD1. Germline loops: CDR1 SGHRS, CDR2 YFSETQ. CDR3 length: 15 amino acids. Trimming removed 2 bases from V and 1 base from J; junction bases left unmatched: 5. The CDR3 region is CASSFAQGKNTEAFF. CDR3 nucleotide sequence: TGCGCCAGCAGCTTTGCACAGGGGAAGAACACTGAAGCTTTCTTT.

This clonotype came up once. The V call is TRBV28, the J call TRBJ2-2; D may be TRBD2 (6 bases). V was pared by 3 bases and J by 2 bases, with 16 bases between. Germline loops: CDR1 MDHEN, CDR2 SYDVKM. This CDR3 is built from 17 residues. DNA of the CDR3: TGTGCCAGCAGTTTTGGAGGGGTAACCGCCAACACCGGGGAGCTGTTTTTT. Protein product: CASSFGGVTANTGELFF.

V gene TRBV4-1 combines with J gene TRBJ1-1, with D perhaps matching TRBD1 (6 bases). The CDR3 sequence is 13 residues long. CDR1 is MGHRA, CDR2 YSYEKL, per germline. V lost 3 bases, J lost 8 bases, and 13 bases lay in between. CDR3 in DNA: TGCGCCAGCAGCCACATCCAAGACAGGGAAGCTTTCTTT. Its protein is CASSHIQDREAFF.

This clonotype was observed a few times. V and J are TRBV14 and TRBJ1-6; 11 bases fit TRBD1. This CDR3 is 15 amino acids long. V lost 1 base to trimming and J lost 8 bases; unmatched junction nucleotides: 1. Germline values: CDR1 SGHDN, CDR2 FVKESK. Here the CDR3 reads CASSQGGQGDSPLHF. For the CDR3, the DNA is TGTGCCAGCAGCCAAGGGGGACAGGGGGATTCACCCCTCCACTTT.

This chain joins TRBV28 and TRBJ1-5, with a weak D call TRBD1 (6 bases). The germline V and J ends were trimmed by 4 bases and 5 bases, with 21 bases remaining between them. Germline-derived CDR1 and CDR2 are MDHEN and SYDVKM. The CDR3 consists of 17 residues. The CDR3 loop is CASSWSLGQGSYQPQHF. DNA for the CDR3: TGTGCCAGCAGTTGGTCCCTGGGGCAGGGGTCCTATCAGCCCCAGCATTTT.

The chain uses TRBV13 and TRBJ2-1, with a weak D call TRBD1 (6 bases). V was trimmed by 6 bases and J by 2 bases, leaving 14 bases between them. This CDR3 comprises 15 residues. CDR1 and CDR2 (germline): PRHDT, FYEKMQ (reference sequence). The CDR3 here is CASSSQGLAYNEQFF. Here the CDR3 DNA reads TGTGCCAGCAGTTCACAGGGTTTAGCCTACAATGAGCAGTTCTTC.

V and J are TRBV12-3 or TRBV12-4 and TRBJ2-5, with 12 bases lining up with TRBD2. This CDR3 is 16 amino acids long. Trimming removed 5 bases from V and 4 bases from J; junction bases left unmatched: 8. Written as DNA, the CDR3 is TGTGCCAGCAGTATTTCTAGCGGGGGGGCGGGAGAGACCCAGTACTTC. Protein sequence: CASSISSGGAGETQYF.